This TCR beta chain was retrieved from a study of shared clonotypes between healthy human individuals. V lost 4 bases to trimming and J lost 5 bases; unmatched junction nucleotides: 4. The CDR3 extends over 14 amino acids. Germline lookup yields CDR1 PRHDT and CDR2 FYEKMQ (reference sequence). Overall study findings and caveats: Naive subsets generally exceeded memory subsets in estimated richness.

The naive CD8 subset, CD45RO-negative cells positively selected for CCR7, excluded terminally differentiated effector memory CD45RA+ cells. On this clone: What it binds is not known.

The protocol was immunoSEQ multiplex PCR, while the TCRdb copy is restricted to in-frame clones and leaves out a portion. The sample holds 760,000 or so clones, 90% to 98% seen once. Sequencing was performed on naive CD8+ T cells sorted from blood. This chain connects TRBV13 to TRBJ1-4; 7 bases are shared with TRBD1. The TCR originated in a man aged 30 to 45 in good health. This chain's CDR3 is CASSSRGENEKLFF. In DNA, the CDR3 is TGTGCCAGCAGCTCCAGGGGGGAGAATGAAAAACTGTTTTTT.